Only a few counts were recorded for the clone carrying this TCR beta chain. Its matching antigen is unknown. The data are from a study of cytomegalovirus exposure and HLA in healthy donors. Study-wide results and limits: When analyzed later, a missense DCLRE1C variant was found to be linked to TCR beta V- and J-gene trimming. Being productive about 90% or about 30% of the time was typical of most TCR beta V segments in an earlier analysis.

The primer mix had 60 Vbeta and 13 Jbeta primers. Per the authors' pipeline: An analysis performed later counted 72 million or so unique TCR beta chains (around 10 million of them shared). The repertoire was sequenced with immunoSEQ multiplex PCR; TCRdb's copy has only in-frame clones and lacks some. That table is the source of V, J and clone size, and D and trimming were worked out from the DNA. The table has approximately 160,000 clones, under 90% seen once. This CDR3 has 15 residues. V was cut by 5 bases and J by 2 bases, with 13 bases left in between. Looked up from germline, CDR1 is KGHSH and CDR2 is LQKENI.

This TCR was sampled from a male donor in good health and CMV-seronegative. The sequenced sample consisted of PBMCs. The V call is TRBV18, the J call TRBJ1-5; D is uncertain. The CDR3 region is CASSSDGGRNQPQHF. The CDR3 nucleotides read TGTGCCAGCTCATCGGACGGAGGGCGCAATCAGCCCCAGCATTTT.